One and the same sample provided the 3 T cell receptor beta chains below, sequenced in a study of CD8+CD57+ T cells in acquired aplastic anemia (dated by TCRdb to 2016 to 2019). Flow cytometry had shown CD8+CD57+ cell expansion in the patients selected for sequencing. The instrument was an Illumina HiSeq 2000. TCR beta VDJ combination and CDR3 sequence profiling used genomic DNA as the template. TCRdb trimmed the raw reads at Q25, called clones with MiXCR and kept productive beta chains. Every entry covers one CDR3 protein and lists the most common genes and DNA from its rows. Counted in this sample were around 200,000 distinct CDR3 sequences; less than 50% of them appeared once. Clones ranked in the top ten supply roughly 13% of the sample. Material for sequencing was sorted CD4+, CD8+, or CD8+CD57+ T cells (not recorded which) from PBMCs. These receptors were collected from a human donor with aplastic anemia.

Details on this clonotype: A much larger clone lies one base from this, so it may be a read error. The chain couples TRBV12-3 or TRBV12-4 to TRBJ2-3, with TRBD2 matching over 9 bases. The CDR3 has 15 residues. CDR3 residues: CVSSLPAGGWDTQYF. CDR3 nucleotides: TGTGTCAGCTCCCTCCCAGCGGGGGGTTGGGATACGCAGTATTTT.

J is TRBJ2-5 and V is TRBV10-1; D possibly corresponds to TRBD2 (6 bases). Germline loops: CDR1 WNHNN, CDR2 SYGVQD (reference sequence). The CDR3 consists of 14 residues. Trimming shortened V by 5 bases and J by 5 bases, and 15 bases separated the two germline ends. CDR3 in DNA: TGCGCCAGCAGTCCGGGACTTGCTCGGGAGACCCAGTACTTC. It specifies CASSPGLARETQYF.

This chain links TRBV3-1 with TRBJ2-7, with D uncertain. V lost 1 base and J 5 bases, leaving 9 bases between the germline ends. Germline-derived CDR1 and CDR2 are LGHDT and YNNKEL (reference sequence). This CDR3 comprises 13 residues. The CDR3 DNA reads TGTGCCAGCAGCCAAGTGCCGGGCCACGAGCAGTACTTC. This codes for CASSQVPGHEQYF.